This TCR beta chain was captured in a study of cytomegalovirus exposure and HLA in healthy donors. Study results and caveats: Further analysis, carried out later, found HLA-associated TCR beta chains more clonally expanded than equally common other chains.

This CDR3 has 14 residues. CDR1 and CDR2 (germline): MRHNA, SNTAGT. The V segment lost 8 bases and the J segment 4 bases; nucleotides outside the gene matches: 9. Remarks on this clone: Its specificity is not known.

60 Vbeta and 13 Jbeta primers were used in PCR. Using immunoSEQ multiplex PCR, the repertoire was profiled, and TCRdb retains in-frame clones only, with some absent. The sample consists of some 170,000 clones, 81% of them appearing once. This clonotype originated in a woman aged 25 to 39 in good health and CMV-seronegative. The rearrangement joins TRBV6-4 to TRBJ2-3, with 7 bases identical to TRBD2. The specimen sequenced was PBMCs. The CDR3 sequence is CASSMGLAADTQYF. In DNA form, the CDR3 reads TGTGCCAGCTCAATGGGGCTAGCGGCAGATACGCAGTATTTT.